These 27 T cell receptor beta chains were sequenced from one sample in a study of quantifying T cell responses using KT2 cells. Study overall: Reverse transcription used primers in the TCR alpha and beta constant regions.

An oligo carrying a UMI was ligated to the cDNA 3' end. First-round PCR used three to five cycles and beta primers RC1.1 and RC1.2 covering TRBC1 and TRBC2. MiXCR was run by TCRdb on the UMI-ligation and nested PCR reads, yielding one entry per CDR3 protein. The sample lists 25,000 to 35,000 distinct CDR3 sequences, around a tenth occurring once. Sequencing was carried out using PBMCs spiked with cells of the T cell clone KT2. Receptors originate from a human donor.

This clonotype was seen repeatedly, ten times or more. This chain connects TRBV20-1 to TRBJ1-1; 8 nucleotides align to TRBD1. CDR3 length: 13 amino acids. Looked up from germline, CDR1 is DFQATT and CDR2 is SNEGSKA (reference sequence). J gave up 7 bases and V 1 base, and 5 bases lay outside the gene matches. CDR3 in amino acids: CSARGDRGGEAFF. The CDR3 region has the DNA TGCAGTGCTAGAGGCGACAGGGGCGGTGAAGCTTTCTTT.

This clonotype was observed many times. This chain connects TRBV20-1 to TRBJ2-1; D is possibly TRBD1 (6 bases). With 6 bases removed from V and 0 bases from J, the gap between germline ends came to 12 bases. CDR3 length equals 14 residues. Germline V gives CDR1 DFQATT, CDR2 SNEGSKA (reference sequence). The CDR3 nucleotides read TGCAGTGCCCCGAGGGGGAGCTCCTACAATGAGCAGTTCTTC. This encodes CSAPRGSSYNEQFF.

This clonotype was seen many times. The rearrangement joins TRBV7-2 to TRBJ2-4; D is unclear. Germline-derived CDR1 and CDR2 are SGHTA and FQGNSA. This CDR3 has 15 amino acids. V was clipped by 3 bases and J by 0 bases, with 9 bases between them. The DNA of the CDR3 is TGTGCCAGCAGCTTGGCTCACCTAGCCAAAAACATTCAGTACTTC. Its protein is CASSLAHLAKNIQYF.

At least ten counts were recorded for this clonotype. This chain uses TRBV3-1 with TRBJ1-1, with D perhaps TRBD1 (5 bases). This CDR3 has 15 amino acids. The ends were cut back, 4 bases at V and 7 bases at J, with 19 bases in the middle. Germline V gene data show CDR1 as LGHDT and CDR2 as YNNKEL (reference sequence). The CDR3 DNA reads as TGTGCCAGCAGCCGACAGTGGAGGGAACGGGGTGAAGCTTTCTTT. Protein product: CASSRQWRERGEAFF.

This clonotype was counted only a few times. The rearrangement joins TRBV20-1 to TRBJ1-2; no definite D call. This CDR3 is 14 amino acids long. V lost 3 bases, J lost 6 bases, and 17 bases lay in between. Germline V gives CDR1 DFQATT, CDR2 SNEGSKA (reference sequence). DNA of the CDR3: TGCAGTGCTAGCCCCCTCGGAGATTGGGATGGCTACACCTTC. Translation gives CSASPLGDWDGYTF.

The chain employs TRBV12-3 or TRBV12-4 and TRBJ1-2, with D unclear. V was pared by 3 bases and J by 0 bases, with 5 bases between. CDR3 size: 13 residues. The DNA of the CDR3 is TGTGCCAGCAGTTTGAGGGCTAACTATGGCTACACCTTC. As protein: CASSLRANYGYTF.

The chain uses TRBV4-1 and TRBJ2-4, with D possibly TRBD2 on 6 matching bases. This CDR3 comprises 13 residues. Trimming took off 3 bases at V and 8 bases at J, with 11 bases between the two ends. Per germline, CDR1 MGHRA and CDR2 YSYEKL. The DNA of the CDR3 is TGCGCCAGCAGCCAGCTAGCGCGGCACATTCAGTACTTC. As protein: CASSQLARHIQYF.

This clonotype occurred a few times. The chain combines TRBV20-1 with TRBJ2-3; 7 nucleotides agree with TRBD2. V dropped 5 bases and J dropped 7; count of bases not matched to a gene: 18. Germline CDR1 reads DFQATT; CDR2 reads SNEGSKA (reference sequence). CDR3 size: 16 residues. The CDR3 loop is CSAPVAGVESSNTQYF. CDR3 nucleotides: TGCAGTGCTCCTGTGGCGGGAGTGGAATCCAGTAATACGCAGTATTTT.

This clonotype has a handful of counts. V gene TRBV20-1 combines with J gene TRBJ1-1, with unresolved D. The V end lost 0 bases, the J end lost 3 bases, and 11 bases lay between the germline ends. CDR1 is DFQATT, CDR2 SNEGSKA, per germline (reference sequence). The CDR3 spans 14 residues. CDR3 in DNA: TGCAGTGCTAGAGATCGGGCCGGGTACACTGAAGCTTTCTTT. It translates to CSARDRAGYTEAFF.

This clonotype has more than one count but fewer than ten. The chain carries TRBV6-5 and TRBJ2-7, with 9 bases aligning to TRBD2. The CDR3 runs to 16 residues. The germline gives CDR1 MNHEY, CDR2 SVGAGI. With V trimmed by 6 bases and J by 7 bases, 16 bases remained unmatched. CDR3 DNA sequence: TGTGCCAGCAGCCCCGCTGGCGGGAGGGCCAAACGGGAGCAGTACTTC. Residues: CASSPAGGRAKREQYF.

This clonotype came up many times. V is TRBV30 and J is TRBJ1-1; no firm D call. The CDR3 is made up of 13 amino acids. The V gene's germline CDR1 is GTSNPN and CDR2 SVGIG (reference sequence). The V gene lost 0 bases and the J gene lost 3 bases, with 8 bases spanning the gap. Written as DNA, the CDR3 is TGTGCCTGGAGTGTAACCGCCCACACTGAAGCTTTCTTT. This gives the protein CAWSVTAHTEAFF.

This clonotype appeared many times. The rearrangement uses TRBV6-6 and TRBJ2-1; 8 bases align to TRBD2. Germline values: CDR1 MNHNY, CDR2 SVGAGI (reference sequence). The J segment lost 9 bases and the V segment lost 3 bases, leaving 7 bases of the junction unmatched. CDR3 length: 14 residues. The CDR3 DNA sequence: TGTGCCAGCAGTTATAGCGGGATAAAGGGTGAGCAGTTCTTC. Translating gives CASSYSGIKGEQFF.

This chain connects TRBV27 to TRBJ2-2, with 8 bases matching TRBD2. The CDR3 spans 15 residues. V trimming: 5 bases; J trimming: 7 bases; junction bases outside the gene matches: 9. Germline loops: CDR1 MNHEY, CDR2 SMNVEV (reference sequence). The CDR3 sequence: CASSLKRGGDGELFF. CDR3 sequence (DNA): TGTGCCAGCAGTCTAAAACGGGGGGGGGACGGGGAGCTGTTTTTT.

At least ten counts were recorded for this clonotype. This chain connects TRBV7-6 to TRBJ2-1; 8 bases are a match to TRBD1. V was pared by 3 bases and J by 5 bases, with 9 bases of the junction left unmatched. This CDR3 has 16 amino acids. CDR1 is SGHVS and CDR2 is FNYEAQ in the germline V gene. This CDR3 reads CASSLPLRDRNNEQFF. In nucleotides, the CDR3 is TGTGCCAGCAGCTTGCCCCTTCGGGACAGGAACAATGAGCAGTTCTTC.

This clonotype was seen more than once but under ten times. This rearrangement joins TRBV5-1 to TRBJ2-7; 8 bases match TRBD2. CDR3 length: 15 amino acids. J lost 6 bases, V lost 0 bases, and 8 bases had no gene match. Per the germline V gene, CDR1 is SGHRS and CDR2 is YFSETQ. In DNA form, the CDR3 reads TGCGCCAGCAGCTTGGCCGGGACTAGAATTGTCGAGCAGTACTTC. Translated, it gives CASSLAGTRIVEQYF.

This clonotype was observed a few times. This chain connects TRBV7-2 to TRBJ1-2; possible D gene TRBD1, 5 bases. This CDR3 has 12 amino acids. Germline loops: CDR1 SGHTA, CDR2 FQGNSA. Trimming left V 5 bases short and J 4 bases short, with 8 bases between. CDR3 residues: CASSRTGYGYTF. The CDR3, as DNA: TGTGCCAGCAGCCGAACAGGCTATGGCTACACCTTC.

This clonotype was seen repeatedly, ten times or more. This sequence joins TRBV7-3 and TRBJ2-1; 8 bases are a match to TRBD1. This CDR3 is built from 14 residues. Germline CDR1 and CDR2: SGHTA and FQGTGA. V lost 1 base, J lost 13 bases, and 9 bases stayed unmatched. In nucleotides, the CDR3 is TGTGCCAGCAGCTTAAGCCCCACAGGGGGTGGTCAGTTCTTC. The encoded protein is CASSLSPTGGGQFF.

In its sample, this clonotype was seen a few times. In DNA, the CDR3 is TGTGCCAGCAGTTACTCACCCGATGGGGGTTACACTGAAGCTTTCTTT. Protein: CASSYSPDGGYTEAFF. The chain is built from TRBV6-2 or TRBV6-3 and TRBJ1-1, with a tentative D call TRBD1 (5 bases). The V end was cut by 0 bases, the J end by 3 bases, with 14 bases between. The CDR3 loop spans 16 amino acids. Germline CDR1 is MNHEY and CDR2 is SVGEGT.

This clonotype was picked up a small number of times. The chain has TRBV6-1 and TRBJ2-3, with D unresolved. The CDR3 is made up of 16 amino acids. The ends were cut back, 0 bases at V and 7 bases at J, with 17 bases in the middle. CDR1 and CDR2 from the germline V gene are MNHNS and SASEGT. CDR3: CASSEAPRFSVYTQYF. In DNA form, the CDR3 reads TGTGCCAGCAGTGAAGCGCCAAGGTTCTCCGTTTATACGCAGTATTTT.

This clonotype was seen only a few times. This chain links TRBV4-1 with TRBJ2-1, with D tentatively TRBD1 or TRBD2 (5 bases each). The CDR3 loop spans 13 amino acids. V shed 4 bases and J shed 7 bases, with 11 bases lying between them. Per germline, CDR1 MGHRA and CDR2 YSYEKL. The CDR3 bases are TGCGCCAGCAGCCTCCGGGACCGTAATGAGCAGTTCTTC. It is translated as CASSLRDRNEQFF.

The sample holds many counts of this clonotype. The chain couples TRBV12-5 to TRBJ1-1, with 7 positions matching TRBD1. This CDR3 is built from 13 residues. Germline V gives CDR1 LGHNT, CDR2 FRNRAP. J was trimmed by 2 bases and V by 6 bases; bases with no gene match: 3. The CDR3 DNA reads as TGTGCTAGTGGCTACAGGGGAAACACTGAAGCTTTCTTT. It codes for CASGYRGNTEAFF. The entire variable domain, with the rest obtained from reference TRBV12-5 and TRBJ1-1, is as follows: DARVTQTPRHKVTEMGQEVTMRCQPILGHNTVFWYRQTMMQGLELLAYFRNRAPLDDSGMPKDRFSAEMPDATLATLKIQPSEPRDSAVYFCASGYRGNTEAFFGQGTRLTVV.

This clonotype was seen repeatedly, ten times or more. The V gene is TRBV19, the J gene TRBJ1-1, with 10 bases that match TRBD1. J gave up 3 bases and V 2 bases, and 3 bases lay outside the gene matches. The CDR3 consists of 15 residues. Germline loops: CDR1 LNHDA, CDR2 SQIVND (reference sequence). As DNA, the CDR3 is TGTGCCAGTAGTATAAGCGGGACAGGGGACACTGAAGCTTTCTTT. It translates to CASSISGTGDTEAFF. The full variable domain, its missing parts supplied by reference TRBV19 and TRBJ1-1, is DGGITQSPKYLFRKEGQNVTLSCEQNLNHDAMYWYRQDPGQGLRLIYYSQIVNDFQKGDIAEGYSVSREKKESFPLTVTSAQKNPTAFYLCASSISGTGDTEAFFGQGTRLTVV.

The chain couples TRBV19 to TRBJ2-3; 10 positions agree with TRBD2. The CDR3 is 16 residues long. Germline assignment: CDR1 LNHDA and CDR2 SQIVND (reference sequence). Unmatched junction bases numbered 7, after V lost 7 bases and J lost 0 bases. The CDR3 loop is CASNKGLAISTDTQYF. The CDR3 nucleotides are TGTGCCAGTAATAAGGGACTAGCGATTAGCACAGATACGCAGTATTTT.

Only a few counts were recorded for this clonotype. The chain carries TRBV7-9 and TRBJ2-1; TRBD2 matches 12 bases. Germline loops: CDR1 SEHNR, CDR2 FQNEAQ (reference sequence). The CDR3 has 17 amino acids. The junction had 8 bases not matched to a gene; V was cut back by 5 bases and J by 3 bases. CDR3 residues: CASSGRLAGEFYNEQFF. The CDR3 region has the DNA TGTGCCAGCAGCGGCCGACTAGCGGGGGAGTTCTACAATGAGCAGTTCTTC.

CDR3 DNA sequence: TGTGCCAGCACCCCGTCCCGGGGGAGCAATTCACCCCTCCACTTT. It yields the protein CASTPSRGSNSPLHF. The chain has TRBV7-2 and TRBJ1-6, with D possibly being TRBD1 (5 bases). The CDR3 has 15 residues. Germline lookup yields CDR1 SGHTA and CDR2 FQGNSA. The germline V and J ends were trimmed by 7 bases and 7 bases, with 17 bases remaining between them. Combining the CDR3 with reference TRBV7-2 and TRBJ1-6 gives the whole variable domain GAGVSQSPSNKVTEKGKDVELRCDPISGHTALYWYRQSLGQGLEFLIYFQGNSAPDKSGLPSDRFSAERTGGSVSTLTIQRTQQEDSAVYLCASTPSRGSNSPLHFGNGTRLTVT.

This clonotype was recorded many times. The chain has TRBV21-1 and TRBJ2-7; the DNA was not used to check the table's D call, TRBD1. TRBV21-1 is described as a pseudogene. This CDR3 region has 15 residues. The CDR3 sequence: CASSKWAWDTYEQYF. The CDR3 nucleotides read TGTGCCAGCAGCAAATGGGCCTGGGACACGTACGAGCAGTACTTC.

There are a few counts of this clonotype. CDR3 region: CASSLVQNPLTGELFF. CDR3 DNA sequence: TGCGCCAGCAGCTTGGTTCAAAACCCCCTTACCGGGGAGCTGTTTTTT. The J gene is TRBJ2-2, the V gene TRBV5-1; D gene uncertain. The CDR3 is made up of 16 amino acids. Germline V gene lookup returns CDR1 SGHRS and CDR2 YFSETQ. Trimming cost V 0 bases and J 5 bases, with 14 bases left between them.